This record looks at one T cell receptor (beta chain) sequence and its context. These data belong to a study of OX40 agonist ivuxolimab in advanced cancers. This CDR3 has 18 amino acids. V lost 1 base and J lost 4; bases outside the gene matches: 16. CDR1 SGHVS and CDR2 FNYEAQ come from the germline V gene. Data came from immunoSEQ multiplex PCR; TCRdb stores just in-frame clones and leaves some out. This table holds 30,000 to 45,000 clones, approximately 87% found once. This sequence joins TRBV7-6 and TRBJ2-7, with 7 bases that match TRBD2. This TCR came from an adult with an advanced solid tumor such as melanoma, head and neck, liver or kidney cancer. The sequenced sample was CD4+ or CD8+ T cells sorted from blood, obtained in a trial of the OX40 agonist ivuxolimab. Written as DNA, the CDR3 is TGTGCCAGCAGCTTAGGGGGTTCTAGCGGAGTGGGGGTTTACGAGCAGTACTTC. This encodes CASSLGGSSGVGVYEQYF.